This T cell receptor beta chain originates from a study of identical twins. Study conclusions and caveats: Weaker excess sharing between twins was seen in beta out-of-frame sequences. Out-of-frame alpha sequences that twins shared showed excess low generation probability.

There are 14 residues in the CDR3. From germline, CDR1 is MGHRA and CDR2 YSYEKL. With 4 bases clipped from V and 4 bases from J, the junction kept 4 bases outside the gene matches. TCRdb analysed the 5' RACE reads with MiXCR anew, one entry per CDR3 protein. The sample lists 500,000 to 700,000 distinct CDR3 sequences; under 8.5% were seen once. This clonotype was detected ten times or more. The antigen is not known. The same data also contributed to another study, on yellow fever vaccine responses in identical twins.

The clonotype originates from a woman in her late teens or twenties in good health. V is TRBV4-1 and J is TRBJ1-1, with 9 positions matching TRBD1. The sequencing sample was made of PBMCs. DNA for the CDR3: TGCGCCAGCAGCCTACAGGGGGCTTCCACTGAAGCTTTCTTT. Its protein product is CASSLQGASTEAFF.